The clone carrying this TCR beta chain was counted once. Antigen unknown. These data originate in a study of naive and memory T cell subsets. General study findings and limits: Each distinct alpha or beta sequence counts as one clonotype. In naive cells, over 95% of TCR sequences were seen only once. In CD4 and CD8 cells, diversity dropped from naive through EMRA. Naive repertoires, especially CD8, held a few larger clonotypes, possibly memory cells re-expressing CD45RA. TCR counts from RNA may reflect activation-linked expression changes.

The germline gives CDR1 MNHEY, CDR2 SVGEGT. CDR3 length: 19 residues. Trimming left V 4 bases short and J 7 bases short, with 30 bases between. Two oligonucleotides, mixed equimolar, formed the beta constant-region primer covering TRBC1 and TRBC2. The ligated cDNA underwent four PCR rounds using SP2 and nested alpha and beta constant-region primers. TCRdb re-analysed the UMI-ligation and nested PCR reads in MiXCR, keeping a single row per CDR3 protein. The sample includes roughly 150,000 distinct CDR3 sequences, roughly 23% of them seen just once. This chain uses TRBV6-2 or TRBV6-3 with TRBJ2-3; a possible D gene is TRBD1 (6 bases). This TCR came from a human donor in good health. The sequenced sample was naive CD4+ T cells from blood. CDR3 nucleotide sequence: TGTGCCAGCAGTTCCGTTCTGTGGGCCGGGACACCAAACAGGAATACGCAGTATTTT. It translates to CASSSVLWAGTPNRNTQYF.